Listed below are T cell receptor beta chains from one sample, sequenced in a study of vaccination effects on CD4 cells after COVID-19. These TCRs are of unknown antigen specificity. Method: immunoSEQ multiplex PCR; TCRdb's copy keeps in-frame clones and lacks some. The table has about 21,000 clones, around 75% seen once. The source material was CD4+ T cells from PBMCs cultured with HCoV-NL63 spike peptides, sampled before COVID-19 vaccination. These receptors came from a human donor who received a COVID-19 vaccine. Each CDR3 is given with its conserved first and last residue. The D gene is left open where the match is weak. Not all rows give a size; the values are once, few, many and, for expanded clones, a class.

>TRBD1|TRBJ1-3|-|TRBV29-1
CSVWTGAGNTIYF
TGCAGCGTCTGGACAGGGGCTGGAAACACCATATATTTT
>TRBD1|TRBJ2-3|-|TRBV6-2/TRBV6-3
CASSWDRGTDTQYF
TGTGCCAGCAGTTGGGACAGGGGAACAGATACGCAGTATTTT
>TRBD1|TRBJ1-2|-|TRBV5-4
CASSPGQGTEGYTF
TGTGCCAGCAGCCCTGGACAGGGAACGGAAGGCTACACCTTC
>TRBD1|TRBJ2-7|-|TRBV5-1
CASSPRTGRPYEQYF
TGCGCCAGCAGCCCCCGGACAGGGAGGCCCTACGAGCAGTACTTC
>-|TRBJ2-3|-|TRBV2
CASSTDSDTQYF
TGTGCCAGCAGTACCGACAGTGATACGCAGTATTTT
>TRBD1|TRBJ1-6|-|TRBV9
CASSSGDSLISPLHF
TGTGCCAGCAGCTCAGGGGACAGCTTAATTTCACCCCTCCACTTT
>-|TRBJ2-3|-|TRBV5-1
CASSLEPISTDTQYF
TGCGCCAGCAGCTTGGAACCCATTAGCACAGATACGCAGTATTTT
>-|TRBJ2-7|-|TRBV15
CATSRGWGANYEQYF
TGTGCCACCAGCAGAGGGTGGGGAGCTAACTACGAGCAGTACTTC
>TRBD2|TRBJ2-1|-|TRBV27
CASSSKPRLAGGWDEQFF
TGTGCCAGCAGTTCCAAACCCCGACTAGCGGGGGGTTGGGATGAGCAGTTCTTC
>TRBD1|TRBJ1-1|-|TRBV7-2
CASSRDRDRTEAFF
TGTGCCAGCAGCCGGGACAGGGACCGGACTGAAGCTTTCTTT
>TRBD2|TRBJ2-7|-|TRBV7-2
CASSLARGGRGAYEQYF
TGTGCCAGCAGCTTAGCGCGCGGCGGGAGGGGGGCCTACGAGCAGTACTTC
>-|TRBJ1-3|-|TRBV27
CASSLSRVGNTIYF
TGTGCCAGCAGTTTATCGAGGGTTGGAAACACCATATATTTT
>TRBD1|TRBJ2-3|-|TRBV6-5
CASMDRGRTDTQYF
TGTGCCAGCATGGACAGGGGTCGGACAGATACGCAGTATTTT
>-|TRBJ2-7|few|TRBV4-1
CASSLQVPPQYGLTYEQYF
TGCGCCAGCAGCCTCCAGGTTCCCCCTCAATATGGCCTCACCTACGAGCAGTACTTC
>-|TRBJ1-5|-|TRBV19
CASSAGGGRGQPQHF
TGTGCCAGTAGTGCGGGTGGGGGGCGCGGGCAGCCCCAGCATTTT
>-|TRBJ1-2|once|TRBV4-1
CASSLSSGVNYGYTF
TGCGCCAGCAGCCTCTCGTCCGGGGTGAACTATGGCTACACCTTC
>-|TRBJ1-1|few|TRBV5-4
CASSFFIANTEAFF
TGTGCCAGCAGCTTTTTTATCGCCAACACTGAAGCTTTCTTT